The rows below give T cell receptor beta chains drawn from one sample of a study of blood T cell repertoires in COVID-19. Assay used: immunoSEQ multiplex PCR; TCRdb lists only in-frame clones, some missing. The sample includes 300,000 or so clones, about nine tenths seen only once; the top ten take 1%. The sequencing input was peripheral blood. The receptors were gathered from a man over 45 with active or convalescent COVID-19. The CDR3 runs from the conserved cysteine through the conserved F or W.

v_gene,CDR3aa
TRBV2,CASRQTREGTEAFF
TRBV5-4,CASSLDSSSYNEQFF
TRBV19,CASSLPAGGKTQYF
TRBV28,CASSPTGDRGSYEQYF
TRBV27,CASSLAGTGQETQYF
TRBV5-6,CASSLAGTGRHGYTF
TRBV6-1,CASSEEETGGRKQPQHF
TRBV11-2,CASSGASGGVNNEQFF
TRBV24-1,CATRSGGDEQYF
TRBV28,CASSNQDRGIQETQYF
TRBV28,CASREGAEYEQYF
TRBV9,CASSVGTSSSSYEQYF
TRBV19,CASSMRLAGERTGELFF
TRBV25-1,CASDQTDLAGANQETQYF
TRBV7-9,CASSLGQPNEKLFF
TRBV24-1,CATSGRAEGHNEQFF
TRBV7-9,CASTSTGKGETQYF
TRBV9,CASGGQGSRNSPLHF
TRBV24-1,CATSDAPGQGTYEQYF
TRBV13,CASSLGATYEQYF
TRBV6-6,CASRGDWQRQYF
TRBV18,CASSPEDRGSSQYF
TRBV28,CASSPGTGYYGYTF
TRBV14,CASSRQGRAEAFF
TRBV6-6,CASTQDRGAGNTIYF
TRBV5-5,CASSLAGYVQPQHF
TRBV15,CATLRDRGISETQYF
TRBV15,CATSRLWPTDRDYGYTF
TRBV6-5,CASRAGQLNTEAFF
TRBV28,CASSLSGSGNTIYF
TRBV12-3/TRBV12-4,CASSFQWGSPLHF
TRBV12-3/TRBV12-4,CASSLNRGEGYTF
TRBV19,CASSLGLAFGEQYF
TRBV3-1/TRBV3-2,CASSHRVGALEQYF